This T cell receptor (beta chain) originates from a study of T cells in Graves' hyperthyroidism and ophthalmopathy. Study information: Before any treatment, at initial diagnosis, peripheral blood was collected. Notes on the study in general: From stable hyperthyroidism, ophthalmopathy was separated by a 13 V-J model.

Subjects with ophthalmopathy showed a Clinical Activity Score no lower than 3, a NOSPECS grade no lower than 4, and a duration shorter than 3 months. Amplification of TCR beta CDR3 regions was performed using RNA transcripts as template. The TCR CDR3 was amplified in a first-round RT-PCR using the HTBI primer set. TCRdb re-analysed the multiplex PCR reads in MiXCR, keeping a single row per CDR3 protein. The sample includes about 600,000 distinct CDR3 sequences, roughly a sixth seen only once; the top ten take 2.5% to 4%. CDR3 length: 13 residues. V shed 4 bases and J shed 4 bases, with 13 bases lying between them. Germline assignment: CDR1 SQVTM and CDR2 ANQGSEA. With regard to this clonotype: Its antigen is not known.

The rearrangement joins TRBV29-1 to TRBJ1-2, with D perhaps TRBD1 (6 bases). Sequencing was carried out using blood. The sequence was obtained from a woman between 40 and 55 years old with Graves' ophthalmopathy. For the CDR3, the DNA is TGCAGCGTTGGAGCCACAGGGTCCTATGGCTACACCTTC. This sequence encodes CSVGATGSYGYTF.